What follows are 30 T cell receptor beta chains derived from one specimen sequenced in a study of blood T cell repertoires in COVID-19. Measured with immunoSEQ multiplex PCR; TCRdb has only the in-frame clones, and not every one. The sample lists about 60,000 clones, 65% to 90% occurring once. Sequencing used peripheral blood. These receptors were collected from a human donor in a cohort sampled during active COVID-19.

About this clone itself: The sample carries other DNA sequences with the same CDR3. The genes are TRBV5-1 and TRBJ1-4; no clear D. Trimming removed 1 base from V and 0 bases from J, with 4 bases in between. Germline V gives CDR1 SGHRS, CDR2 YFSETQ. CDR3 length: 14 residues. DNA for the CDR3: TGCGCCAGCAGCTTGTCAGCAACTAATGAAAAACTGTTTTTT. Translated: CASSLSATNEKLFF. The full variable domain, in which reference TRBV5-1 and TRBJ1-4 provide the parts outside the CDR3, is KAGVTQTPRYLIKTRGQQVTLSCSPISGHRSVSWYQQTPGQGLQFLFEYFSETQRNKGNFPGRFSGRQFSNSRSEMNVSTLELGDSALYLCASSLSATNEKLFFGSGTQLSVL.

V and J are TRBV7-2 and TRBJ1-5, with 8 bases aligning to TRBD1. This CDR3 has 17 residues. The germline V gene encodes CDR1 SGHTA and CDR2 FQGNSA. After removal of 1 base from V and 4 bases from J, the junction contained 9 bases not matched to a gene. This chain's CDR3 is CASSLVAPRQGNQPQHF. The CDR3 coding sequence is TGTGCCAGCAGCTTAGTAGCCCCTAGACAGGGGAATCAGCCCCAGCATTTT.

The chain links TRBV5-1 to TRBJ2-1; TRBD2 aligns across 10 bases. V dropped 6 bases and J dropped 9; count of bases not matched to a gene: 12. The CDR3 sequence is 15 residues long. Germline lookup yields CDR1 SGHRS and CDR2 YFSETQ. CDR3 in DNA: TGCGCCAGCACCCCGGGGCTAGCGGGGGAGGGTGAGCAGTTCTTC. Amino acid sequence: CASTPGLAGEGEQFF.

The V gene is TRBV19, the J gene TRBJ1-1; 7 bases align to TRBD1. CDR1 LNHDA and CDR2 SQIVND come from the germline V gene (reference sequence). Germline trimming cut 8 bases from V and 4 bases from J; bases unmatched to any gene: 10. This CDR3 is 14 amino acids long. The chain's CDR3 is CASYQGGLSTEAFF. CDR3 DNA: TGTGCCAGTTACCAGGGGGGCTTAAGCACTGAAGCTTTCTTT.

The CDR3 reads CASSQGVRNYGYTF. The CDR3 DNA reads as TGTGCCAGCAGCCAAGGGGTGAGAAACTATGGCTACACCTTC. The rearrangement links TRBV7-9 to TRBJ1-2; D is possibly TRBD1 (5 bases). This CDR3 is 14 amino acids long. The V end was cut by 5 bases, the J end by 2 bases, with 12 bases between. CDR1 is SEHNR, CDR2 FQNEAQ, per germline (reference sequence).

V gene TRBV3-1 (or the pseudogene TRBV3-2) combines with J gene TRBJ2-1, with TRBD2 matching 12 bases. V trimming: 0 bases; J trimming: 5 bases; junction bases outside the gene matches: 17. The V gene's germline CDR1 is LGHDT and CDR2 YNNKEL (reference sequence). CDR3 length: 21 residues. The chain's CDR3 is CASSQDRGQTTSGGPHNEQFF. The CDR3 coding sequence is TGTGCCAGCAGCCAAGACAGGGGACAGACAACTAGCGGGGGGCCGCACAATGAGCAGTTCTTC.

The count of this clone is one. The genes are TRBV30 and TRBJ1-4; possible D gene TRBD1, 5 bases. V was shortened by 5 bases and J by 3 bases, with 10 bases between the two germline ends. From germline, CDR1 is GTSNPN and CDR2 SVGIG (reference sequence). This CDR3 has 13 residues. The CDR3 is CAWRWGANEKLFF. CDR3 in DNA: TGTGCCTGGCGGTGGGGGGCTAATGAAAAACTGTTTTTT.

The chain recombines TRBV27 with TRBJ2-7; D gene unclear. Germline CDR1 is MNHEY and CDR2 is SMNVEV (reference sequence). The CDR3 has 16 amino acids. V lost 5 bases to trimming and J lost 2 bases, with 19 bases between them. In DNA form, the CDR3 reads TGTGCCAGCAGTGCAGCGTCTGATCCGGTGGCCTACGAGCAGTACTTC. This gives the protein CASSAASDPVAYEQYF.

This rearrangement joins TRBV19 to TRBJ1-2; D is possibly TRBD1 (5 bases). CDR3 length equals 13 residues. CDR1 and CDR2 (germline): LNHDA, SQIVND (reference sequence). V was pared by 7 bases and J by 6 bases, with 15 bases between. CDR3 amino acids: CASTMGLLNGYTF. CDR3 sequence (DNA): TGTGCCAGTACCATGGGACTGCTTAATGGCTACACCTTC.

This chain connects TRBV7-9 to TRBJ2-5; D might be TRBD1 (6 bases). V lost 6 bases, J lost 4 bases, and 18 bases lay in between. There are 15 residues in the CDR3. CDR1 and CDR2 (germline): SEHNR, FQNEAQ (reference sequence). The CDR3 sequence is CASRSTQGSGETQYF. In DNA form, the CDR3 reads TGTGCCAGCAGGTCTACACAGGGCTCGGGAGAGACCCAGTACTTC.

The rearrangement links TRBV11-3 to TRBJ2-5, with TRBD1 matching 7 bases. Germline lookup yields CDR1 SGHNT and CDR2 YENEEA. CDR3 length: 13 amino acids. The J segment lost 5 bases and the V segment lost 4 bases, leaving 4 bases of the junction unmatched. Written as DNA, the CDR3 is TGTGCCAGCAGCTCTAGGGGGCGGGAGACCCAGTACTTC. It specifies CASSSRGRETQYF.

The J gene is TRBJ2-7, the V gene TRBV27; D uncertain. V shed 3 bases and J shed 3 bases, with 12 bases lying between them. This CDR3 has 14 residues. Looked up from germline, CDR1 is MNHEY and CDR2 is SMNVEV (reference sequence). CDR3 nucleotide sequence: TGTGCCAGCAGTTTGCGATACAGCCGCTACGAGCAGTACTTC. Its protein is CASSLRYSRYEQYF.

This chain uses TRBV19 with TRBJ2-2; TRBD1 agrees at 10 bases. Germline CDR1 is LNHDA and CDR2 is SQIVND (reference sequence). With V trimmed by 5 bases and J by 1 base, 1 base remained unmatched. The CDR3 totals 15 residues. The CDR3 sequence is CASSDRGQNTGELFF. The CDR3 bases are TGTGCCAGTAGTGACAGGGGGCAGAACACCGGGGAGCTGTTTTTT.

The V gene is TRBV25-1, the J gene TRBJ2-1; 15 positions agree with TRBD2. The CDR3 has 18 residues. The trim removed 5 bases at V and 6 bases at J, leaving 11 bases unmatched. Germline loops: CDR1 MGHDK, CDR2 SYGVNS. In DNA, the CDR3 is TGTGCCAGCAGTAAACCGGGGACTAGCGGGGGGAGGGGCAATGAGCAGTTCTTC. This codes for CASSKPGTSGGRGNEQFF.

This chain links TRBV6-2 or TRBV6-3 with TRBJ1-2; 10 nucleotides align to TRBD1. The ends lost 6 bases at V and 8 bases at J; junction bases unmatched: 6. The CDR3 length is 13 residues. CDR1 is MNHEY and CDR2 is SVGEGT in the germline V gene. CDR3 region: CASSDRGPGGYTF. CDR3 coding DNA: TGTGCCAGCAGCGACAGGGGGCCAGGAGGCTACACCTTC.

The chain employs TRBV5-1 and TRBJ1-2, with 7 bases matching TRBD1. Germline CDR1 and CDR2: SGHRS and YFSETQ. The CDR3 has 14 amino acids. The V and J ends lost 5 bases and 4 bases, in that order; junction bases with no gene match: 8. CDR3 residues: CASSSGGQSYGYTF. Here the CDR3 DNA reads TGCGCCAGCAGTTCCGGGGGACAGTCCTATGGCTACACCTTC.

V usage is TRBV7-8 and J usage is TRBJ1-4; 8 bases fit TRBD1. The J segment lost 0 bases and the V segment lost 5 bases, leaving 2 bases of the junction unmatched. This CDR3 region has 15 residues. In germline, CDR1 is SGHVS, CDR2 FQNEAQ. The chain's CDR3 is CASSAQGATNEKLFF. For the CDR3, the DNA is TGTGCCAGCAGCGCACAGGGGGCAACTAATGAAAAACTGTTTTTT.

The chain carries TRBV14 and TRBJ2-1, with 8 bases aligning to TRBD1. The germline V gene encodes CDR1 SGHDN and CDR2 FVKESK. There are 13 residues in the CDR3. The V and J ends lost 2 bases and 9 bases, in that order; junction bases with no gene match: 3. CDR3 in DNA: TGTGCCAGCAGCCAATGGACAGGGCTTGAGCAGTTCTTC. It is translated as CASSQWTGLEQFF. Variable domain in full (rest from reference TRBV14 and TRBJ2-1): EAGVTQFPSHSVIEKGQTVTLRCDPISGHDNLYWYRRVMGKEIKFLLHFVKESKQDESGMPNNRFLAERTGGTYSTLKVQPAELEDSGVYFCASSQWTGLEQFFGPGTRLTVL.

The chain links TRBV25-1 to TRBJ2-7; D perhaps matches TRBD1 (6 bases). Germline CDR1 reads MGHDK; CDR2 reads SYGVNS. The CDR3 contains 15 residues. V was shortened by 6 bases and J by 2 bases, with 17 bases between the two germline ends. This CDR3 is CASSPSQGWTYEQYF. The CDR3 DNA follows: TGTGCCAGCAGCCCGTCACAGGGTTGGACCTACGAGCAGTACTTC.

The chain carries TRBV10-2 and TRBJ1-3, with a weak D call TRBD1 (5 bases). The CDR3 totals 15 residues. V lost 3 bases to trimming and J lost 0 bases, with 9 bases between them. CDR1 is WSHSY and CDR2 is SAAADI in the germline V gene. The CDR3 DNA reads TGCGCCAGCAGTGATGGGGGGTCCTCTGGAAACACCATATATTTT. Protein product: CASSDGGSSGNTIYF.

This chain joins TRBV7-3 and TRBJ1-1, with D perhaps matching TRBD1 (6 bases). The CDR3 is 14 amino acids. Germline V gene data show CDR1 as SGHTA and CDR2 as FQGTGA. V was clipped by 6 bases and J by 5 bases, with 16 bases between them. DNA of the CDR3: TGTGCCAGCAGGGCAGGACCCACAGGGACTGAAGCTTTCTTT. Amino acids: CASRAGPTGTEAFF.

The chain recombines TRBV5-1 with TRBJ2-1; TRBD1 agrees at 7 bases. J gave up 0 bases and V 1 base, and 7 bases lay outside the gene matches. The CDR3 is 17 amino acids. Germline CDR1 and CDR2: SGHRS and YFSETQ. DNA for the CDR3: TGCGCCAGCAGCTTGACAGGGGCCCCGAGCTCCTACAATGAGCAGTTCTTC. Translation: CASSLTGAPSSYNEQFF.

In the case of this clone: Other nucleotide sequences in the sample specify the same CDR3. This chain uses TRBV5-1 with TRBJ2-1; 14 nucleotides match TRBD2. After removal of 4 bases from V and 7 bases from J, the junction contained 10 bases not matched to a gene. Germline V gene sequence: CDR1 SGHRS, CDR2 YFSETQ. CDR3 size: 17 residues. The CDR3 coding sequence is TGCGCCAGCAGCCCTGGACTAGCGGGGGGCCGGGGTAATGAGCAGTTCTTC. As protein: CASSPGLAGGRGNEQFF.

The chain is built from TRBV19 and TRBJ2-3, with 11 nucleotides matching TRBD1. The CDR3 extends over 16 amino acids. Germline V gene data show CDR1 as LNHDA and CDR2 as SQIVND (reference sequence). V gave up 3 bases and J gave up 3 bases; unmatched junction bases: 5. The CDR3 sequence: CASSMVGTGGTDTQYF. The CDR3 nucleotides are TGTGCCAGTAGTATGGTTGGGACAGGGGGTACAGATACGCAGTATTTT.

The V and J genes are TRBV5-1 and TRBJ2-7; 7 positions match TRBD1. J lost 5 bases, V lost 4 bases, and 12 bases had no gene match. The CDR3 is 15 amino acids. Germline V gene lookup returns CDR1 SGHRS and CDR2 YFSETQ. CDR3 residues: CASSTTGTVANEQYF. In nucleotides, the CDR3 is TGCGCCAGCAGCACAACCGGGACAGTTGCTAACGAGCAGTACTTC. The whole variable domain, remainder taken from reference TRBV5-1 and TRBJ2-7, is KAGVTQTPRYLIKTRGQQVTLSCSPISGHRSVSWYQQTPGQGLQFLFEYFSETQRNKGNFPGRFSGRQFSNSRSEMNVSTLELGDSALYLCASSTTGTVANEQYFGPGTRLTVT.

The chain employs TRBV11-3 and TRBJ2-3; D ambiguous. V dropped 0 bases and J dropped 0 bases, with 13 bases sitting between them. This CDR3 spans 17 amino acids. The germline V gene encodes CDR1 SGHNT and CDR2 YENEEA. The CDR3 loop is CASSLDNGRSSTDTQYF. The CDR3, as DNA: TGTGCCAGCAGCTTAGATAACGGTCGCTCTAGCACAGATACGCAGTATTTT.

V and J are TRBV6-6 and TRBJ1-6; 8 bases match TRBD1. The length of the CDR3 is 15 residues. The J segment lost 7 bases and the V segment lost 7 bases, leaving 9 bases of the junction unmatched. CDR1 is MNHNY and CDR2 is SVGAGI in the germline V gene (reference sequence). The CDR3 DNA sequence: TGTGCCAGCACTGTCCCCGGACAGGGAAATTCACCCCTCCACTTT. Translated: CASTVPGQGNSPLHF.

The CDR3, as DNA: TGTGCCAGCAGTGAAGTGGGGCCGGCAGATACGCAGTATTTT. It yields the protein CASSEVGPADTQYF. This sequence joins TRBV2 and TRBJ2-3; D is possibly TRBD1 (5 bases). CDR3 size: 14 residues. The germline V gene encodes CDR1 SNHLY and CDR2 FYNNEI. The germline V and J ends were trimmed by 1 base and 4 bases, with 9 bases remaining between them.

This clone showed up just a few times. V is TRBV27 and J is TRBJ1-1, with a tentative D call TRBD1 (5 bases). Germline CDR1 is MNHEY and CDR2 is SMNVEV (reference sequence). The length of the CDR3 is 14 residues. The V end lost 7 bases, the J end lost 4 bases, and 16 bases lay between the germline ends. The CDR3 coding sequence is TGTGCCAGCACCCCGGGGGGATCCAGCACTGAAGCTTTCTTT. Residues: CASTPGGSSTEAFF.

This chain links TRBV12-3 or TRBV12-4 with TRBJ1-1; D unclear. The length of the CDR3 is 13 residues. Trimming took off 3 bases at V and 4 bases at J, with 9 bases between the two ends. The chain's CDR3 is CASSFRLSTEAFF. Written as DNA, the CDR3 is TGTGCCAGCAGTTTCAGGCTGAGCACTGAAGCTTTCTTT.